Listed below are T cell receptor beta chains from one sample, sequenced in a study of OX40 agonist ivuxolimab in advanced cancers. TCRdb keeps only in-frame clones here, not all; method: immunoSEQ multiplex PCR. This table has under 85,000 clones, 85% appearing once. This sample comprised CD4+ or CD8+ T cells sorted from blood, obtained in a trial of the OX40 agonist ivuxolimab. The source of these receptors is an adult with an advanced solid tumor such as melanoma, head and neck, liver or kidney cancer. CDR3s include the opening cysteine and the closing phenylalanine or tryptophan. For some rows the clone size is stated as once, few or many, or as a class when expanded; others skip it.

clone_size: once; j_call: TRBJ2-5; v_call: TRBV7-6; cdr3_aa: CASSLDRGLGKTQYF
clone_size: -; j_call: TRBJ1-4; v_call: TRBV19; cdr3_aa: CASSDPGQGTTNEKLFF
clone_size: few; j_call: TRBJ1-5; v_call: TRBV18; cdr3_aa: CASSPYRDRVDQPQHF
clone_size: -; j_call: TRBJ2-5; v_call: TRBV7-9; cdr3_aa: CASSLPGLAEHF
clone_size: once; j_call: TRBJ1-5; v_call: TRBV15; cdr3_aa: CATSSGVDGNQPQHF
clone_size: few; j_call: TRBJ1-2; v_call: TRBV10-3; cdr3_aa: CATHNTGINYGYTF
clone_size: -; j_call: TRBJ2-5; v_call: TRBV7-2; cdr3_aa: CASSPHGQQETQYF
clone_size: -; j_call: TRBJ2-7; v_call: TRBV9; cdr3_aa: CASSVDGTSGSYEQYF
clone_size: -; j_call: TRBJ2-5; v_call: TRBV11-1; cdr3_aa: CASSLVPTGKETQYF
clone_size: -; j_call: TRBJ2-3; v_call: TRBV6-6; cdr3_aa: CASSLGSAWGDTQYF
clone_size: -; j_call: TRBJ1-2; v_call: TRBV28; cdr3_aa: CASSTPDRYYGYTF
clone_size: few; j_call: TRBJ2-1; v_call: TRBV7-9; cdr3_aa: CASSPLGGAYNEQFF
clone_size: -; j_call: TRBJ1-6; v_call: TRBV28; cdr3_aa: CASSFPTDLLTHSPLHF
clone_size: -; j_call: TRBJ1-2; v_call: TRBV2; cdr3_aa: CASGSGKNSGYTF
clone_size: -; j_call: TRBJ1-2; v_call: TRBV29-1; cdr3_aa: CSVEGPERGYTF
clone_size: few; j_call: TRBJ2-7; v_call: TRBV5-4; cdr3_aa: CASSLGVGGYEQYF
clone_size: once; j_call: TRBJ1-5; v_call: TRBV10-3; cdr3_aa: CAISAGRGYNQPQHF
clone_size: -; j_call: TRBJ1-5; v_call: TRBV27; cdr3_aa: CASSSAGTPRGNQPQHF
clone_size: once; j_call: TRBJ1-1; v_call: TRBV6-5; cdr3_aa: CASRDGDTEAFF
clone_size: -; j_call: TRBJ2-7; v_call: TRBV5-1; cdr3_aa: CASSFTTGPYEQYF
clone_size: -; j_call: TRBJ2-1; v_call: TRBV5-1; cdr3_aa: CASSLIAVPYNEQFF
clone_size: once; j_call: TRBJ2-1; v_call: TRBV7-2; cdr3_aa: CASGRGGGFSYNEQFF
clone_size: -; j_call: TRBJ2-3; v_call: TRBV21-1; cdr3_aa: CASPQRRGHTQYF
clone_size: -; j_call: TRBJ1-3; v_call: TRBV4-1; cdr3_aa: CASSQETGVPGNTIYF
clone_size: -; j_call: TRBJ2-1; v_call: TRBV4-2; cdr3_aa: CASSLPTSGDLLEQFF